A single TCR beta chain is shown here with its context. In the original workflow: Amplified reference gene primers provided the basis for estimating nucleated cell counts. Clones were read by immunoSEQ multiplex PCR, and TCRdb kept only the in-frame ones, dropping some. The DNA gave D and trimming, while V, J and clone size come from that table. Counted here are roughly 220,000 clones, over 75% occurring once; the ten biggest clones make up 5% to 6.5%. From germline, CDR1 is MDHEN and CDR2 SYDVKM. Losses at the gene ends were 3 bases for V and 0 bases for J; bases not matched to a gene: 2. The CDR3 spans 14 residues. The data originate from a study of blood T cell repertoires in COVID-19.

Sequences were obtained from peripheral blood. This TCR derives from a man older than 75 with acute or convalescent COVID-19. This chain connects TRBV28 to TRBJ2-7; 7 nucleotides align to TRBD2. CDR3 amino acids: CASSFPSGSYEQYF. Written as DNA, the CDR3 is TGTGCCAGCAGTTTTCCTAGCGGCTCCTACGAGCAGTACTTC.